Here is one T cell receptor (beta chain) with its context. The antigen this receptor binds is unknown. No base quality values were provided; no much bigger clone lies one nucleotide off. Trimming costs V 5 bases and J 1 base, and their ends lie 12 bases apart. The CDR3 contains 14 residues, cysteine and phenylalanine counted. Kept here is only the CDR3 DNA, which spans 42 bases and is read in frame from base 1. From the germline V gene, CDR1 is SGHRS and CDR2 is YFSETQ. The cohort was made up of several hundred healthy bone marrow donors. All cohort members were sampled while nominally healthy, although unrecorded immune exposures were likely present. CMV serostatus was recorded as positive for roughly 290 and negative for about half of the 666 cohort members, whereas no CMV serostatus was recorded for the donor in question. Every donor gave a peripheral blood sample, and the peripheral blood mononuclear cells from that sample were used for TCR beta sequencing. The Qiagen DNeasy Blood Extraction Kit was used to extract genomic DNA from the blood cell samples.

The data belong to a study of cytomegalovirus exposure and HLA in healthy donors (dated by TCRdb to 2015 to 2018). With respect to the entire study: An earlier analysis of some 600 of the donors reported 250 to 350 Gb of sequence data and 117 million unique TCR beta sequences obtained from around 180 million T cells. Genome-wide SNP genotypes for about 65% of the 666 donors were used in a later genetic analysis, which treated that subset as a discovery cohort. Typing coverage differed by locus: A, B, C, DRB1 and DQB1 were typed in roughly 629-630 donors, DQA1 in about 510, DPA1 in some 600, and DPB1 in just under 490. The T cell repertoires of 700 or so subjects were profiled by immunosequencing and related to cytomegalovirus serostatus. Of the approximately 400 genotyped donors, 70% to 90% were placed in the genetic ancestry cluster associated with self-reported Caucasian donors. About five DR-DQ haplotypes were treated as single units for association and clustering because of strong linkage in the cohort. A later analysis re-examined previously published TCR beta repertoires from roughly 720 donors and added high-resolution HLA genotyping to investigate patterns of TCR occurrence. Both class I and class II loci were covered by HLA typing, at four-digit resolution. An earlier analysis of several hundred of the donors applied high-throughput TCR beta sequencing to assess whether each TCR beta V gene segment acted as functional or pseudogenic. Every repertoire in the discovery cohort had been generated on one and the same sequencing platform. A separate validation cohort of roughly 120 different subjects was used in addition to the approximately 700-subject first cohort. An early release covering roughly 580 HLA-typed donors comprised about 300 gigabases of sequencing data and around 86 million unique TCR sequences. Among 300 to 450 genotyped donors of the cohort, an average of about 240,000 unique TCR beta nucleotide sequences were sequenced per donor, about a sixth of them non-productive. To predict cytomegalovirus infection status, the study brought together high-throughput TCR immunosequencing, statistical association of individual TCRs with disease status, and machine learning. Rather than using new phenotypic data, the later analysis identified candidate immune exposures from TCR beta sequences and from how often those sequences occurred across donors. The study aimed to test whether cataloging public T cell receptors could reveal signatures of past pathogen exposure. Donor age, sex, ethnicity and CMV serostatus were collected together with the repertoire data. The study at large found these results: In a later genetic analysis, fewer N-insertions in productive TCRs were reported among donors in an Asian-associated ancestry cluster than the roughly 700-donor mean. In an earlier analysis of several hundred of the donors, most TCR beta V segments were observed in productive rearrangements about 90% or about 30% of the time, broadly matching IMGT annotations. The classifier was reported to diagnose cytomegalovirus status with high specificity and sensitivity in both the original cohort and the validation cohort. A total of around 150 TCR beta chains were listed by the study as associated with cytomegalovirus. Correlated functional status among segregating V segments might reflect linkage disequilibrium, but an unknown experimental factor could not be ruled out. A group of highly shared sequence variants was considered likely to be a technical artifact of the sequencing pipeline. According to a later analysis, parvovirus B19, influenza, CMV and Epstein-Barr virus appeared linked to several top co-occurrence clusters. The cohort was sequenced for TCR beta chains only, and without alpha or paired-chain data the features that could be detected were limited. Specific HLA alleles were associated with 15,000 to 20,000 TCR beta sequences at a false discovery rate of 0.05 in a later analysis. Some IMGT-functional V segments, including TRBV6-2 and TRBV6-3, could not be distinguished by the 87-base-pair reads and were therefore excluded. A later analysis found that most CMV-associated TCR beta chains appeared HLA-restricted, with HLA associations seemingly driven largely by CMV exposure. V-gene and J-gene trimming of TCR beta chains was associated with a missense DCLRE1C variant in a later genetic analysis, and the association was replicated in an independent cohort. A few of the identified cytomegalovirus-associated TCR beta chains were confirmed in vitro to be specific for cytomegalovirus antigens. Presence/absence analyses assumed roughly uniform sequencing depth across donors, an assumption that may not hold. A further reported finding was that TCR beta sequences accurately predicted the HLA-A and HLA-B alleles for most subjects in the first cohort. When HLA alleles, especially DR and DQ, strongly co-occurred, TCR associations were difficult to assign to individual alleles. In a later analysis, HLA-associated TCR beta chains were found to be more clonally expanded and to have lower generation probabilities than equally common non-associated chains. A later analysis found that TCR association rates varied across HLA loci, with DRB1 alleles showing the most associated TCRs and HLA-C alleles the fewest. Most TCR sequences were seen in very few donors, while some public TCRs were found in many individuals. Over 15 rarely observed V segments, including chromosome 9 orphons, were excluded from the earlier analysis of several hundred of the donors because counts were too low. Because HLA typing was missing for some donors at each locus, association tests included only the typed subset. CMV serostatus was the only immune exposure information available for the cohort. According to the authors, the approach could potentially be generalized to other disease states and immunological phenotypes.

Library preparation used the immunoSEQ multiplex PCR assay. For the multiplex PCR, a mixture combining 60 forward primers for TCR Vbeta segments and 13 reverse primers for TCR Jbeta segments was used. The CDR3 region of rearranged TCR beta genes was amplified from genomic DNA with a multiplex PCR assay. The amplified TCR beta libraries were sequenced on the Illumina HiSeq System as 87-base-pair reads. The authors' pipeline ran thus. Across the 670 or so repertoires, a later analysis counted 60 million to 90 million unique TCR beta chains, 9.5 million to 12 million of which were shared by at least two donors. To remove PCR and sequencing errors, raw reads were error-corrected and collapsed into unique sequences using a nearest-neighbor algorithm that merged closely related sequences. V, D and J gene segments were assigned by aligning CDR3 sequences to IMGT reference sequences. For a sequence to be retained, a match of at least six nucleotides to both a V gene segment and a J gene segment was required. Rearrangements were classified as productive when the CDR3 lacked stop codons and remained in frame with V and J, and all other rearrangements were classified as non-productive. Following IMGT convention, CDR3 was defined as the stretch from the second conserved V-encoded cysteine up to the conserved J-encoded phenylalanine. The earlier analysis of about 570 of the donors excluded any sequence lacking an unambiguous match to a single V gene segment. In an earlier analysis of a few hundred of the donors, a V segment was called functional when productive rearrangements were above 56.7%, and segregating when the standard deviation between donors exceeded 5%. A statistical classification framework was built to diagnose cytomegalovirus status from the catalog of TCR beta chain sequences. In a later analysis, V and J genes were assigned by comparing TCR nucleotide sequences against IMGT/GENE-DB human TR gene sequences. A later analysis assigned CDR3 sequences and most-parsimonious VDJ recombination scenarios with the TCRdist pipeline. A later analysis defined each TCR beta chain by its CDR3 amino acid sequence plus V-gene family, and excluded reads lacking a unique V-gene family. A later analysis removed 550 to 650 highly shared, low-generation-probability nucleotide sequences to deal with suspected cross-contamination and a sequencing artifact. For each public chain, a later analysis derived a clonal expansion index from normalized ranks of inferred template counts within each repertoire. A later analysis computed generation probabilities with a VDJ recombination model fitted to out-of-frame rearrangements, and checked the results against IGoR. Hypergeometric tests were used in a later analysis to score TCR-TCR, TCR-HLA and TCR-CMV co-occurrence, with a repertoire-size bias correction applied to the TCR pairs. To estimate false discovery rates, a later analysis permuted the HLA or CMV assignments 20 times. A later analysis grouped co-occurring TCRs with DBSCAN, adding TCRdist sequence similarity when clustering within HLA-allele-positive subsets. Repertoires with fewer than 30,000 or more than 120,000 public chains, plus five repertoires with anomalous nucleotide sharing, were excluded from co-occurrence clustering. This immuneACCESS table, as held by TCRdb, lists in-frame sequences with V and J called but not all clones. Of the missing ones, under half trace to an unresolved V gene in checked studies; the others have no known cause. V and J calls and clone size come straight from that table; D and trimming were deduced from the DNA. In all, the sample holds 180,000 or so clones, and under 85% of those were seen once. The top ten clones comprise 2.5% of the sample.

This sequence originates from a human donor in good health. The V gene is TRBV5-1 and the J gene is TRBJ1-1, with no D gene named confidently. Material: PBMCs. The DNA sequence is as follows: TGCGCCAGCAGTCCCCGCGGGGAGAACACTGAAGCTTTCTTT. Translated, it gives CASSPRGENTEAFF.